This T cell receptor (beta chain) was sequenced for a study of blood T cells in healthy people across ages. Broader study findings: Naive CD4+ cell counts and diversity both ran higher in long-lived than in aged donors.

This CDR3 is 15 amino acids long. Germline V gene sequence: CDR1 MGHRA, CDR2 YSYEKL. Trimming pared 2 bases from V and 8 bases from J, leaving 15 bases between. With a J-beta primer mix and a sample-barcoded 5' primer, a second PCR ran about 7 to 12 cycles. A template-switch adaptor with 12 random nucleotides tagged each cDNA molecule. TCRdb fed the 5' RACE reads into MiXCR, producing one record per CDR3 protein. The table has about a million distinct CDR3 sequences, 35% to 45% seen once. Concerning this clonotype: Antigen specificity is unknown. A much more abundant neighbour one base away suggests this may be a read error.

This TCR came from a young man in good health. This chain connects TRBV4-1 to TRBJ1-4, with a possible D match to TRBD1 (5 bases). Sequencing was performed on blood. The CDR3 DNA reads as TGCGCCAGCAGCCAACCGGGGGAACGGCGAGAAAAACTGTTTTTT. Amino acid sequence: CASSQPGERREKLFF.